The rows below give T cell receptor beta chains drawn from one sample of a study of T cells in localized non-small cell lung cancer. Sequencing used immunoSEQ multiplex PCR; TCRdb keeps in-frame clones, though not all of them. The repertoire holds about 19,000 clones, with around 90% as singletons. The input for sequencing was peripheral blood, taken before any cancer treatment. The receptors were gathered from a male donor older than 55 with stage I squamous cell lung carcinoma. Each CDR3 is given with its conserved first and last residue. The D gene is left open where the match is weak. Size tells how often a clone was seen (once, few, many) or the class of an expanded clone, and some rows leave it out.

d_gene: NA
abundance: NA
v_gene: TRBV11-3
j_gene: TRBJ2-4
CDR3aa: CASSLESEGNIQYF
CDR3nt: TGTGCCAGCAGCTTAGAATCGGAAGGGAACATTCAGTACTTC

d_gene: TRBD2
abundance: NA
v_gene: TRBV7-9
j_gene: TRBJ2-1
CDR3aa: CASSLGGLAGVAEQFF
CDR3nt: TGTGCCAGCAGCTTAGGGGGACTAGCGGGAGTAGCTGAGCAGTTCTTC

d_gene: NA
abundance: NA
v_gene: TRBV9
j_gene: TRBJ2-3
CDR3aa: CASNEGTSTDTQYF
CDR3nt: TGTGCCAGCAATGAGGGGACTAGCACAGATACGCAGTATTTT

d_gene: NA
abundance: NA
v_gene: TRBV19
j_gene: TRBJ2-3
CDR3aa: CASSMSRVTDTQYF
CDR3nt: TGTGCCAGTAGTATGTCCAGGGTCACAGATACGCAGTATTTT

d_gene: NA
abundance: NA
v_gene: TRBV7-2
j_gene: TRBJ2-7
CDR3aa: CASSLEQGNYEQYF
CDR3nt: TGTGCCAGCAGCTTAGAACAGGGCAACTACGAGCAGTACTTC

d_gene: NA
abundance: NA
v_gene: TRBV7-2
j_gene: TRBJ1-4
CDR3aa: CASSFTNADNEKLFF
CDR3nt: TGTGCCAGCAGCTTTACCAATGCGGATAATGAAAAACTGTTTTTT

d_gene: NA
abundance: NA
v_gene: TRBV6-6
j_gene: TRBJ2-7
CDR3aa: CASTRGVDEQYF
CDR3nt: TGTGCCAGCACAAGGGGCGTCGACGAGCAGTACTTC

d_gene: TRBD2
abundance: NA
v_gene: TRBV27
j_gene: TRBJ2-2
CDR3aa: CASSPVLAGRNTGELFF
CDR3nt: TGTGCCAGCAGTCCGGTCCTAGCGGGGCGGAACACCGGGGAGCTGTTTTTT

d_gene: NA
abundance: NA
v_gene: TRBV27
j_gene: TRBJ1-2
CDR3aa: CASSPHNGYGYTF
CDR3nt: TGTGCCAGCAGTCCTCACAATGGGTATGGCTACACCTTC

d_gene: NA
abundance: NA
v_gene: TRBV30
j_gene: TRBJ2-5
CDR3aa: CAWSVYETQYF
CDR3nt: TGTGCCTGGAGCGTCTATGAGACCCAGTACTTC

d_gene: TRBD1
abundance: NA
v_gene: TRBV6-6
j_gene: TRBJ2-3
CDR3aa: CASSSVQGAGDTQYF
CDR3nt: TGTGCCAGCAGTTCCGTCCAGGGGGCGGGGGATACGCAGTATTTT

d_gene: TRBD2
abundance: once
v_gene: TRBV27
j_gene: TRBJ2-1
CDR3aa: CASSFGTTRNEQFF
CDR3nt: TGTGCCAGCAGTTTCGGGACTACGAGGAATGAGCAGTTCTTC

d_gene: NA
abundance: NA
v_gene: TRBV19
j_gene: TRBJ1-2
CDR3aa: CASSIDLMGTLSNYGYTF
CDR3nt: TGTGCCAGTAGTATAGATTTGATGGGCACTCTCTCTAACTATGGCTACACCTTC

d_gene: NA
abundance: NA
v_gene: TRBV6-5
j_gene: TRBJ1-4
CDR3aa: CASSEGTNEKLFF
CDR3nt: TGTGCCAGCAGCGAGGGGACTAATGAAAAACTGTTTTTT

d_gene: TRBD2
abundance: NA
v_gene: TRBV27
j_gene: TRBJ2-7
CDR3aa: CASSLSPILAGNYEQYF
CDR3nt: TGTGCCAGCAGTTTATCGCCAATACTAGCGGGAAACTACGAGCAGTACTTC

d_gene: TRBD2
abundance: NA
v_gene: TRBV7-2
j_gene: TRBJ2-3
CDR3aa: CASSLVGAGAIDTQYF
CDR3nt: TGTGCCAGCAGCTTAGTGGGCGCGGGAGCTATAGATACGCAGTATTTT